The 11 T cell receptor beta chains below come from one sample, sequenced in a study of blood T cells in healthy people across ages. Then a second PCR, running roughly 7 to 11 cycles, was carried out with a sample-barcoded 5' primer and a J-beta primer mix. MiXCR was run by TCRdb on the 5' RACE reads, yielding one entry per CDR3 protein. The sample holds about 1.1 million distinct CDR3 sequences, more than 30% seen once. The sequenced material came from blood. These TCRs come from a man in his late teens or twenties in good health.

This clonotype was found a few times. The genes are TRBV20-1 and TRBJ1-1; the D gene is possibly TRBD1 (5 bases). This CDR3 contains 13 residues. In germline, CDR1 is DFQATT, CDR2 SNEGSKA (reference sequence). Trimming removed 5 bases at V and 5 bases at J, with 15 bases between. CDR3 in amino acids: CSASPPGYTEAFF. Here the CDR3 DNA reads TGCAGTGCTTCCCCGCCAGGGTATACTGAAGCTTTCTTT.

This sequence joins TRBV7-9 and TRBJ1-2; D remains unclear. In germline, CDR1 is SEHNR, CDR2 FQNEAQ (reference sequence). Trimming removed 6 bases from V and 8 bases from J, with 22 bases in between. The CDR3 has 15 amino acids. CDR3 DNA sequence: TGTGCCAGCAGTCGTACCTTAAAGGCGGTTGAAGGCTACACCTTC. This gives the protein CASSRTLKAVEGYTF.

The sample holds a few counts of this clonotype. The CDR3: CASGLVRQGDTEAFF. The CDR3 DNA sequence: TGTGCTAGTGGTTTGGTCAGACAGGGAGACACTGAAGCTTTCTTT. V usage is TRBV12-5 and J usage is TRBJ1-1; 7 nucleotides match TRBD1. CDR1 is LGHNT, CDR2 FRNRAP, per germline. This CDR3 spans 15 amino acids. The V and J ends lost 0 bases and 3 bases, in that order; junction bases with no gene match: 4.

This clonotype was counted a few times. V and J are TRBV20-1 and TRBJ2-1; D ambiguous. V gave up 4 bases and J gave up 6 bases, with 13 bases separating them. Looked up from germline, CDR1 is DFQATT and CDR2 is SNEGSKA (reference sequence). The length of the CDR3 is 13 residues. The CDR3 region has the DNA TGCAGTGCTACCGCACAAGTTTCCAATGAGCAGTTCTTC. Protein sequence: CSATAQVSNEQFF.

The chain carries TRBV13 and TRBJ2-7; D may be TRBD2 (6 bases). Germline V gene sequence: CDR1 PRHDT, CDR2 FYEKMQ (reference sequence). V shed 2 bases and J shed 6 bases, with 17 bases lying between them. This CDR3 has 15 amino acids. Here the CDR3 DNA reads TGTGCCAGCAGCTTATACCCGCAGGAGGGATCCGAGCAGTACTTC. It translates to CASSLYPQEGSEQYF.

This sequence joins TRBV5-1 and TRBJ2-3; TRBD2 aligns across 7 bases. CDR3 length: 13 amino acids. V dropped 7 bases and J dropped 3; count of bases not matched to a gene: 5. Germline V gene lookup returns CDR1 SGHRS and CDR2 YFSETQ. Here the CDR3 reads CASGRALTDTQYF. The CDR3 DNA follows: TGCGCCAGCGGGAGGGCCTTGACAGATACGCAGTATTTT.

This sequence joins TRBV20-1 and TRBJ1-4, with D uncertain. In germline, CDR1 is DFQATT, CDR2 SNEGSKA (reference sequence). V was trimmed by 4 bases and J by 5 bases, leaving 11 bases between them. The CDR3 sequence is 13 residues long. The CDR3 loop reads CSAIDGYNEKLFF. The CDR3 DNA is TGCAGTGCTATAGACGGATACAATGAAAAACTGTTTTTT.

Ten or more counts support this clonotype. J is TRBJ1-2 and V is TRBV4-3; D unresolved. V was clipped by 0 bases and J by 2 bases, with 7 bases between them. CDR3 length: 14 residues. Germline loops: CDR1 LGHNA, CDR2 YSLEER. The CDR3 loop is CASSQESRNYGYTF. CDR3 sequence (DNA): TGCGCCAGCAGCCAAGAAAGCAGGAACTATGGCTACACCTTC.

The chain employs TRBV7-3 and TRBJ2-3; D may be TRBD1 (6 bases). Germline V gene sequence: CDR1 SGHTA, CDR2 FQGTGA. The CDR3 spans 14 residues. V lost 1 base to trimming and J lost 2 bases, with 7 bases between them. The CDR3 region has the DNA TGTGCCAGCAGCTTAAACAGGGCCACAGATACGCAGTATTTT. Translation: CASSLNRATDTQYF.

This clonotype occurred a few times. The chain links TRBV29-1 to TRBJ1-4; TRBD1 agrees at 7 bases. V lost 4 bases to trimming and J lost 2 bases; unmatched junction nucleotides: 1. The CDR3 runs to 13 residues. Germline CDR1 SQVTM, CDR2 ANQGSEA. In nucleotides, the CDR3 is TGCAGCGTTGCGACAGGGACTAATGAAAAACTGTTTTTT. Residues: CSVATGTNEKLFF. Looking up the rest from reference TRBV29-1 and TRBJ1-4 gives the full variable domain: SAVISQKPSRDICQRGTSLTIQCQVDSQVTMMFWYRQQPGQSLTLIATANQGSEATYESGFVIDKFPISRPNLTFSTLTVSNMSPEDSSIYLCSVATGTNEKLFFGSGTQLSVL.

The chain couples TRBV9 to TRBJ2-2; 7 bases are a match to TRBD1. The V segment lost 4 bases and the J segment 0 bases; nucleotides outside the gene matches: 3. This CDR3 is built from 15 residues. The germline V gene has CDR1 SGDLS and CDR2 YYNGEE. The chain's CDR3 is CASSIDRANTGELFF. The CDR3 DNA follows: TGTGCCAGCAGCATCGACAGGGCGAACACCGGGGAGCTGTTTTTT. The full variable domain, rest sourced from reference TRBV9 and TRBJ2-2, is DSGVTQTPKHLITATGQRVTLRCSPRSGDLSVYWYQQSLDQGLQFLIQYYNGEERAKGNILERFSAQQFPDLHSELNLSSLELGDSALYFCASSIDRANTGELFFGEGSRLTVL.